Given below is one T cell receptor (beta chain) in context. The target antigen is unknown. Other DNA variants within this sample encode the same CDR3. Once cultured for approximately ten days, the cells underwent separation to obtain CD4+ T cells. PCR-confirmed SARS-CoV-2 infection occurred in the person between March and December 2020. Each person got two doses of an mRNA SARS-CoV-2 vaccine, BNT162b2 or mRNA-1273. CDR1 LNHDA and CDR2 SQIVND come from the germline V gene (reference sequence). This CDR3 comprises 13 residues. The ends were cut back, 6 bases at V and 5 bases at J, with 13 bases in the middle. Libraries were prepared by immunoSEQ multiplex PCR; TCRdb keeps only in-frame clonotypes and omits some of them. The sample has roughly 51,000 clones, over 60% seen once. These data are taken from a study of vaccination effects on CD4 cells after COVID-19. Study details: Under the ViraFEST assay, PBMC were stimulated with viral peptide pools so that antigen-specific CD4+ T cells expanded. Sequencing was performed afterwards. Study-wide findings and caveats: Late in the post-vaccination period, infection-induced and vaccine-induced clones underwent marked clonal contraction. Spike-reactive clones in convalescents after vaccination were chiefly newly vaccine-induced.

The input for sequencing was CD4+ T cells from PBMCs cultured without peptide, taken after COVID-19 vaccination. The receptor comes from a human donor who had a prior SARS-CoV-2 infection. This rearrangement joins TRBV19 to TRBJ1-1; D might be TRBD1 (6 bases). As DNA, the CDR3 is TGTGCCAGTAGCAGGGGATCGGGTACTGAAGCTTTCTTT. This codes for CASSRGSGTEAFF.